The 26 T cell receptor beta chains presented below share a single source sample, sequenced in a study of blood T cell repertoires in COVID-19. TCRdb's table, derived via immunoSEQ multiplex PCR, lists solely in-frame clones and lacks some. The profile shows about 140,000 clones, approximately 81% of them singletons. The sample was peripheral blood. The receptors were sampled from a human donor in a cohort sampled during active COVID-19.

The V call is TRBV7-9, the J call TRBJ1-2; the D is unclear. Germline-derived CDR1 and CDR2 are SEHNR and FQNEAQ (reference sequence). The CDR3 extends over 14 amino acids. V lost 4 bases, J lost 2 bases, and 11 bases lay in between. This CDR3 is CASSSDTENYGYTF. The CDR3 coding sequence is TGTGCCAGCAGCTCCGATACAGAAAACTATGGCTACACCTTC. The entire variable domain, with the rest obtained from reference TRBV7-9 and TRBJ1-2, is as follows: DTGVSQNPRHKITKRGQNVTFRCDPISEHNRLYWYRQTLGQGPEFLTYFQNEAQLEKSRLLSDRFSAERPKGSFSTLEIQRTEQGDSAMYLCASSSDTENYGYTFGSGTRLTVV.

The chain joins TRBV7-3 to TRBJ2-7; the match to TRBD2 covers 7 bases. The CDR3 runs to 15 residues. In germline, CDR1 is SGHTA, CDR2 FQGTGA. Trimming cost V 3 bases and J 3 bases; bases outside gene matches: 8. CDR3 sequence reads: CASSFLGGSNYEQYF. The CDR3 DNA sequence: TGTGCCAGCAGCTTTCTTGGCGGGAGCAACTACGAGCAGTACTTC.

This sequence joins TRBV7-2 and TRBJ2-1, with 8 nucleotides matching TRBD2. With V trimmed by 5 bases and J by 0 bases, 6 bases remained unmatched. This CDR3 spans 16 amino acids. Germline CDR1 and CDR2: SGHTA and FQGNSA. The CDR3 protein is CASSEQAGVSYNEQFF. The CDR3 bases are TGTGCCAGCAGCGAACAAGCGGGAGTCTCCTACAATGAGCAGTTCTTC. Full variable domain (remainder filled in from reference TRBV7-2 and TRBJ2-1): GAGVSQSPSNKVTEKGKDVELRCDPISGHTALYWYRQSLGQGLEFLIYFQGNSAPDKSGLPSDRFSAERTGGSVSTLTIQRTQQEDSAVYLCASSEQAGVSYNEQFFGPGTRLTVL.

The rearrangement uses TRBV5-1 and TRBJ1-4; 7 bases agree with TRBD1. The CDR3 is 15 amino acids. Germline CDR1 and CDR2: SGHRS and YFSETQ. The V segment lost 0 bases and the J segment 7 bases; nucleotides outside the gene matches: 6. CDR3 loop: CASSLGTGAGEKLFF. The CDR3 nucleotides read TGCGCCAGCAGCTTGGGTACAGGGGCGGGTGAAAAACTGTTTTTT.

This clone showed up just once. The chain employs TRBV27 and TRBJ2-7; 8 bases fit TRBD2. The V and J ends lost 5 bases and 2 bases, in that order; junction bases with no gene match: 11. The CDR3 length is 16 residues. In germline, CDR1 is MNHEY, CDR2 SMNVEV (reference sequence). The CDR3 region is CASSHIAGPPPYEQYF. In nucleotides, the CDR3 is TGTGCCAGCAGTCACATAGCGGGACCGCCTCCCTACGAGCAGTACTTC.

This clone came up a few times. The CDR3 DNA reads as TGTGCCAGCAGTTTAGGCTCTTCACCCCTCCACTTT. Its protein is CASSLGSSPLHF. The chain has TRBV28 and TRBJ1-6; D unclear. V was trimmed by 2 bases and J by 9 bases, leaving 5 bases between them. The CDR3 has 12 amino acids. CDR1 and CDR2 from the germline V gene are MDHEN and SYDVKM.

The gene calls are TRBV28 and TRBJ1-1; 7 positions match TRBD1. The V gene's germline CDR1 is MDHEN and CDR2 SYDVKM. The CDR3 contains 14 residues. V gave up 5 bases and J gave up 1 base; unmatched junction bases: 4. The CDR3 loop is CASSEGQKNTEAFF. In DNA, the CDR3 is TGTGCCAGCAGTGAGGGACAGAAGAACACTGAAGCTTTCTTT.

This rearrangement joins TRBV28 to TRBJ2-7; 13 positions agree with TRBD2. The CDR3 totals 14 residues. The germline CDR1 and CDR2 sequences are MDHEN and SYDVKM. V gave up 8 bases and J gave up 6 bases; unmatched junction bases: 7. The CDR3 DNA is TGTGCCAGCCGTACTAGCGGGAGGGTTCCCGAGCAGTACTTC. It yields the protein CASRTSGRVPEQYF.

This chain links TRBV28 with TRBJ1-2; 8 bases line up with TRBD1. J lost 7 bases, V lost 5 bases, and 9 bases had no gene match. The CDR3 runs to 14 residues. Germline lookup yields CDR1 MDHEN and CDR2 SYDVKM. CDR3 bases: TGTGCCAGCAGTCCACGGACAGGGAGGCTTGGCTACACCTTC. Residues: CASSPRTGRLGYTF.

This clone was picked up a small number of times. V gene TRBV11-1 combines with J gene TRBJ2-7; D is unclear. CDR1 is SGHAT, CDR2 FQDESV, per germline (reference sequence). V lost 6 bases to trimming and J lost 3 bases, with 12 bases between them. CDR3 length: 13 residues. The CDR3 is CASRLLLGYEQYF. As DNA, the CDR3 is TGTGCCAGCAGGCTATTACTTGGCTACGAGCAGTACTTC.

The V and J genes are TRBV14 and TRBJ1-2, with 7 nucleotides matching TRBD1. Germline CDR1 reads SGHDN; CDR2 reads FVKESK. The V segment lost 0 bases and the J segment 0 bases; nucleotides outside the gene matches: 4. This CDR3 spans 16 amino acids. CDR3 sequence reads: CASSQDRGWANYGYTF. CDR3 coding DNA: TGTGCCAGCAGCCAAGACAGGGGGTGGGCTAACTATGGCTACACCTTC.

The sample holds one count of this clone. The chain combines TRBV29-1 with TRBJ2-1; TRBD1 matches at 9 bases. This CDR3 contains 14 residues. The V gene's germline CDR1 is SQVTM and CDR2 ANQGSEA. The V and J ends lost 3 bases and 11 bases, in that order; junction bases with no gene match: 11. The chain's CDR3 is CSVDLETGTGKQFF. The CDR3 DNA follows: TGCAGCGTTGATCTTGAGACCGGGACAGGGAAGCAGTTCTTC.

The V call is TRBV27, the J call TRBJ2-2; no reliable D call. This CDR3 comprises 13 residues. Germline V gene sequence: CDR1 MNHEY, CDR2 SMNVEV (reference sequence). Trimming removed 2 bases from V and 6 bases from J, with 7 bases in between. The CDR3 coding sequence is TGTGCCAGCAGTTTAGGTCAGGCCGGGGAGCTGTTTTTT. It is translated as CASSLGQAGELFF.

The V and J genes are TRBV5-1 and TRBJ2-1, with 13 bases lining up with TRBD2. J was trimmed by 6 bases and V by 4 bases; bases with no gene match: 10. Germline values: CDR1 SGHRS, CDR2 YFSETQ. The CDR3 sequence is 17 residues long. CDR3 coding DNA: TGCGCCAGCAGCCCACACCGGACTAGCGGGAGCCTCAATGAGCAGTTCTTC. It specifies CASSPHRTSGSLNEQFF.

The chain joins TRBV7-9 to TRBJ2-1; 8 nucleotides align to TRBD1. Germline V lookup: CDR1 SEHNR, CDR2 FQNEAQ (reference sequence). The CDR3 spans 16 residues. Trimming at V came to 4 bases and at J to 3 bases, leaving 8 bases not matched to a gene. The CDR3 here is CASSSQGARSYNEQFF. DNA of the CDR3: TGTGCCAGCAGCTCCCAGGGGGCTCGAAGCTACAATGAGCAGTTCTTC. The full variable domain, its missing parts supplied by reference TRBV7-9 and TRBJ2-1, is DTGVSQNPRHKITKRGQNVTFRCDPISEHNRLYWYRQTLGQGPEFLTYFQNEAQLEKSRLLSDRFSAERPKGSFSTLEIQRTEQGDSAMYLCASSSQGARSYNEQFFGPGTRLTVL.

The J gene is TRBJ1-1, the V gene TRBV4-3, with 8 bases fitting TRBD1. From germline, CDR1 is LGHNA and CDR2 YSLEER. Losses at the gene ends were 0 bases for V and 5 bases for J; bases not matched to a gene: 5. CDR3 length: 15 amino acids. The CDR3, as DNA: TGCGCCAGCAGCCAAGATGTCAGGGGGCCAACTGAAGCTTTCTTT. Protein: CASSQDVRGPTEAFF.

The V gene is TRBV5-8, the J gene TRBJ2-7, with 7 bases fitting TRBD2. The germline V gene encodes CDR1 SGHTS and CDR2 YDEGEE. J gave up 5 bases and V 4 bases, and 3 bases lay outside the gene matches. This CDR3 contains 12 residues. The CDR3, as DNA: TGTGCCAGCAGCGCGGGAGAGAACGAGCAGTACTTC. This translates into CASSAGENEQYF.

This clone has just one count. The J gene is TRBJ2-1, the V gene TRBV28; possibly TRBD2 for D (5 bases). CDR1 and CDR2 (germline): MDHEN, SYDVKM. The V end lost 3 bases, the J end lost 3 bases, and 12 bases lay between the germline ends. The CDR3 covers 15 residues. Here the CDR3 reads CASSFWTSNYNEQFF. The CDR3 DNA is TGTGCCAGCAGTTTCTGGACTTCCAACTACAATGAGCAGTTCTTC.

This clone was detected a few times. V gene TRBV3-1 (or the pseudogene TRBV3-2) combines with J gene TRBJ1-1; 7 nucleotides agree with TRBD1. The V gene end was trimmed by 2 bases and the J gene end by 2 bases; junction bases not matched to a gene: 2. From germline, CDR1 is LGHDT and CDR2 YNNKEL (reference sequence). There are 14 residues in the CDR3. CDR3 amino acids: CASSQRDSNTEAFF. The CDR3, as DNA: TGTGCCAGCAGCCAAAGGGACAGCAACACTGAAGCTTTCTTT.

This sequence joins TRBV11-2 and TRBJ1-5, with unresolved D. Germline loops: CDR1 SGHAT, CDR2 FQNNGV. The V end was cut by 8 bases, the J end by 4 bases, with 9 bases between. This CDR3 has 12 amino acids. This CDR3 is CASAEENQPQHF. For the CDR3, the DNA is TGTGCCAGCGCTGAGGAAAATCAGCCCCAGCATTTT.

J is TRBJ2-7 and V is TRBV5-6; 11 positions agree with TRBD1. Germline CDR1 and CDR2: SGHDT and YYEEEE. The ends lost 3 bases at V and 6 bases at J; junction bases unmatched: 5. The CDR3 length is 14 residues. CDR3 protein: CASSWTGGLLEQYF. For the CDR3, the DNA is TGTGCCAGCAGCTGGACAGGGGGCCTTCTCGAGCAGTACTTC. Complete variable domain (other parts from reference TRBV5-6 and TRBJ2-7): DAGVTQSPTHLIKTRGQQVTLRCSPKSGHDTVSWYQQALGQGPQFIFQYYEEEERQRGNFPDRFSGHQFPNYSSELNVNALLLGDSALYLCASSWTGGLLEQYFGPGTRLTVT.

The chain has TRBV13 and TRBJ2-1; 12 bases fit TRBD2. CDR1 is PRHDT and CDR2 is FYEKMQ in the germline V gene (reference sequence). The CDR3 runs to 18 residues. Unmatched junction bases numbered 16, after V lost 6 bases and J lost 7 bases. The CDR3 region is CASSSPPQLAGGRNEQFF. In nucleotides, the CDR3 is TGTGCCAGCAGTTCTCCCCCACAGCTAGCGGGAGGGAGGAATGAGCAGTTCTTC. The full variable domain, in which reference TRBV13 and TRBJ2-1 provide the parts outside the CDR3, is AAGVIQSPRHLIKEKRETATLKCYPIPRHDTVYWYQQGPGQDPQFLISFYEKMQSDKGSIPDRFSAQQFSDYHSELNMSSLELGDSALYFCASSSPPQLAGGRNEQFFGPGTRLTVL.

This chain joins TRBV5-1 and TRBJ2-5; 13 bases agree with TRBD2. The CDR3 loop spans 16 amino acids. The J segment lost 4 bases and the V segment lost 4 bases, leaving 7 bases of the junction unmatched. The germline V gene encodes CDR1 SGHRS and CDR2 YFSETQ. CDR3 region: CASSTGLAGVSETQYF. CDR3 coding DNA: TGCGCCAGCAGCACCGGACTAGCGGGAGTGTCAGAGACCCAGTACTTC.

The J gene is TRBJ2-1, the V gene TRBV7-6; TRBD2 might be the D (6 bases). V was trimmed by 0 bases and J by 4 bases, leaving 13 bases between them. Germline CDR1 is SGHVS and CDR2 is FNYEAQ. There are 16 residues in the CDR3. The CDR3 loop reads CASSLASLARYNEQFF. CDR3 DNA: TGTGCCAGCAGCTTAGCCTCTCTAGCGCGGTACAATGAGCAGTTCTTC.

The V gene is TRBV19, the J gene TRBJ2-1, with 13 nucleotides matching TRBD2. CDR1 is LNHDA, CDR2 SQIVND, per germline (reference sequence). The CDR3 loop spans 16 amino acids. V trimming: 5 bases; J trimming: 8 bases; junction bases outside the gene matches: 9. The CDR3 DNA sequence: TGTGCCAGTAGTTCGCGGACTAGCGGGAGTGGTGATGAGCAGTTCTTC. Its protein is CASSSRTSGSGDEQFF. Filled out from reference TRBV19 and TRBJ2-1, the complete variable domain reads DGGITQSPKYLFRKEGQNVTLSCEQNLNHDAMYWYRQDPGQGLRLIYYSQIVNDFQKGDIAEGYSVSREKKESFPLTVTSAQKNPTAFYLCASSSRTSGSGDEQFFGPGTRLTVL.

The rearrangement uses TRBV27 and TRBJ2-7; TRBD1 is a possible D gene (7 bases). Germline lookup yields CDR1 MNHEY and CDR2 SMNVEV (reference sequence). This CDR3 has 14 residues. V lost 2 bases and J lost 3, with 11 bases in between. CDR3 DNA sequence: TGTGCCAGCAGTTTAAGGCAGGGGGGCTACGAGCAGTACTTC. This translates into CASSLRQGGYEQYF.